The next 15 T cell receptor beta chains were all read from a single sample in a study of Graves' ophthalmopathy and Graves' hyperthyroidism. CDR3 regions of TCR beta were amplified from RNA transcripts. HTBI-primed RT-PCR formed the first round, and a multiplex PCR formed the second. TCRdb reanalysed the multiplex PCR reads using MiXCR and keeps one entry per CDR3 protein. The sample lists 600,000 to 700,000 distinct CDR3 sequences, roughly 39% occurring once. Material for sequencing was peripheral blood. The receptors were gathered from an adult man with Graves' ophthalmopathy.

The sample holds many counts of this clonotype. As DNA, the CDR3 is TGTGCCAGCAGCTCCCGACCCGTAGCGGCAGCTGGGACCGGGGAGCTGTTTTTT. Its translation is CASSSRPVAAAGTGELFF. V and J are TRBV7-9 and TRBJ2-2; D might be TRBD2 (6 bases). Germline CDR1 is SEHNR and CDR2 is FQNEAQ (reference sequence). The ends were cut back, 4 bases at V and 5 bases at J, with 23 bases in the middle. This CDR3 is built from 18 residues. Based on the CDR3 plus reference TRBV7-9 and TRBJ2-2, the full variable domain is DTGVSQNPRHKITKRGQNVTFRCDPISEHNRLYWYRQTLGQGPEFLTYFQNEAQLEKSRLLSDRFSAERPKGSFSTLEIQRTEQGDSAMYLCASSSRPVAAAGTGELFFGEGSRLTVL.

Many counts were recorded for this clonotype. The genes are TRBV7-2 and TRBJ2-1; 10 bases match TRBD2. Trimming removed 1 base from V and 2 bases from J; junction bases left unmatched: 5. CDR3 size: 17 residues. The germline V gene has CDR1 SGHTA and CDR2 FQGNSA. CDR3 DNA: TGTGCCAGCAGCTTAGGAGTCCTAGCGGGAGCCTACAATGAGCAGTTCTTC. Encoded protein: CASSLGVLAGAYNEQFF.

At least ten counts were recorded for this clonotype. The V and J genes are TRBV5-8 and TRBJ2-5; D possibly corresponds to TRBD1 (5 bases). Trimming took off 5 bases at V and 5 bases at J, with 13 bases between the two ends. Germline loops: CDR1 SGHTS, CDR2 YDEGEE. CDR3 size: 13 residues. The DNA for the CDR3 is TGTGCCAGCAGTTACTCTGGGGCCGAGACCCAGTACTTC. Translation gives CASSYSGAETQYF.

The sample holds one count of this clonotype. The chain employs TRBV7-9 and TRBJ1-4; 7 bases align to TRBD1. The germline gives CDR1 SEHNR, CDR2 FQNEAQ (reference sequence). The CDR3 covers 14 residues. The ends lost 4 bases at V and 7 bases at J; junction bases unmatched: 6. As DNA, the CDR3 is TGTGCCAGCAGCTCCCGACAGGGCGGTGAAAAACTGTTTTTT. It codes for CASSSRQGGEKLFF.

This clonotype was counted ten times or more. The rearrangement joins TRBV7-2 to TRBJ1-2; a weak D match, TRBD1 (5 bases). Germline V CDR1 and CDR2: SGHTA, FQGNSA. The CDR3 covers 16 residues. With 0 bases removed from V and 4 bases from J, the gap between germline ends came to 15 bases. The CDR3 reads CASSLASVTAFYGYTF. In DNA, the CDR3 is TGTGCCAGCAGCTTAGCCTCTGTGACAGCTTTCTATGGCTACACCTTC.

This chain links TRBV20-1 with TRBJ1-1; D remains ambiguous. The CDR3 length is 10 residues. CDR1 is DFQATT, CDR2 SNEGSKA, per germline (reference sequence). Trimming removed 6 bases at V and 5 bases at J, with 7 bases between. The CDR3 protein is CSARWTEAFF. CDR3 coding DNA: TGCAGTGCGAGGTGGACTGAAGCTTTCTTT.

V is TRBV29-1 and J is TRBJ2-5; 7 bases line up with TRBD1. The CDR3 sequence is 17 residues long. V trimming: 0 bases; J trimming: 0 bases; junction bases outside the gene matches: 10. Germline loops: CDR1 SQVTM, CDR2 ANQGSEA. This chain's CDR3 is CSVEDRVGGTNQETQYF. The CDR3 bases are TGCAGCGTTGAAGATCGGGTAGGGGGCACCAACCAAGAGACCCAGTACTTC.

V usage is TRBV9 and J usage is TRBJ2-7; D is unclear. The CDR3 sequence is 15 residues long. Germline values: CDR1 SGDLS, CDR2 YYNGEE. V lost 3 bases, J lost 4 bases, and 17 bases lay in between. The CDR3 protein is CASSAVTDDGYEQYF. In DNA, the CDR3 is TGTGCCAGCAGCGCCGTCACCGATGATGGTTACGAGCAGTACTTC.

In the case of this clonotype: The conserved final phenylalanine or tryptophan is absent from the CDR3, which likely points to a read error. V and J are TRBV5-1 and TRBJ1-1; maybe TRBD1 (5 bases). This CDR3 contains 17 residues. Germline CDR1 SGHRS, CDR2 YFSETQ. The germline V and J ends were trimmed by 5 bases and 0 bases, with 20 bases remaining between them. In nucleotides, the CDR3 is TGCGCCAGCAGACGTGAGGGCCAGGGCTGGGTGAACACTGAAGCTTTCCTT. This gives the protein CASRREGQGWVNTEAFL.

Remarks on this clonotype: A read error may account for a junction end that differs from germline. V is TRBV7-2 and J is TRBJ1-1, with 7 bases matching TRBD1. There are 17 residues in the CDR3. Germline lookup yields CDR1 SGHTA and CDR2 FQGNSA. CDR3 residues: CANSSWGTTGTFTEAFF. In nucleotides, the CDR3 is TGTGCCAACAGCAGCTGGGGTACGACAGGGACGTTCACTGAAGCTTTCTTT.

There are many counts of this clonotype. The chain carries TRBV29-1 and TRBJ2-7; 7 bases agree with TRBD2. V lost 5 bases to trimming and J lost 7 bases; unmatched junction nucleotides: 8. The CDR3 consists of 12 residues. Germline CDR1 is SQVTM and CDR2 is ANQGSEA. The CDR3: CSVSGGRGEQYF. CDR3 in DNA: TGCAGCGTTTCGGGCGGGAGAGGGGAGCAGTACTTC.

CDR3 sequence: CASSQDMVGEQYF. CDR3 sequence (DNA): TGTGCCAGCAGCCAAGATATGGTAGGAGAGCAGTACTTC. The chain recombines TRBV25-1 with TRBJ2-7; D is uncertain. Germline V gives CDR1 MGHDK, CDR2 SYGVNS. V lost 6 bases and J 7 bases, leaving 16 bases between the germline ends. This CDR3 comprises 13 residues.

This clonotype was detected many times. The V gene is TRBV19, the J gene TRBJ1-5; no firm D call. This CDR3 region has 14 residues. Germline V lookup: CDR1 LNHDA, CDR2 SQIVND (reference sequence). Between the trimmed V and J ends, which lost 3 bases and 4 bases, there was a span of 10 bases. CDR3 protein: CASSISGINQPQHF. The CDR3 nucleotides are TGTGCCAGTAGTATCTCGGGGATTAATCAGCCCCAGCATTTT.

At least ten counts were recorded for this clonotype. The chain joins TRBV9 to TRBJ1-5; 7 nucleotides align to TRBD1. Germline V gives CDR1 SGDLS, CDR2 YYNGEE. Germline trimming cut 3 bases from V and 5 bases from J; bases unmatched to any gene: 5. This CDR3 contains 14 residues. The CDR3 DNA follows: TGTGCCAGCAGCGCAGGGACAGAAGATCAGCCCCAGCATTTT. Translation gives CASSAGTEDQPQHF.

Many counts were recorded for this clonotype. The chain carries TRBV24-1 and TRBJ1-5; D not certain. Germline V gene lookup returns CDR1 KGHDR and CDR2 SFDVKD. The CDR3 consists of 14 residues. V lost 1 base to trimming and J lost 5 bases, with 8 bases between them. The CDR3: CATSDLAADQPQHF. The CDR3 DNA is TGTGCCACCAGTGATTTAGCGGCCGATCAGCCCCAGCATTTT.